This paragraph covers one TCR beta chain sequence. This CDR3 contains 16 residues. Germline V gene sequence: CDR1 MNHNY, CDR2 SVGAGI (reference sequence). V lost 6 bases and J lost 0; bases outside the gene matches: 6. These data belong to a study of blood T cell repertoires in COVID-19. Data came from immunoSEQ multiplex PCR; TCRdb stores just in-frame clones and leaves some out. Of 150,000 to 200,000 clones listed, approximately 79% are singletons. Sequencing was carried out using peripheral blood. The clonotype originates from a man aged 60-69 years with active or convalescent COVID-19. This chain joins TRBV6-6 and TRBJ2-2, with 8 positions matching TRBD1. The CDR3: CASSSGTGANTGELFF. As DNA, the CDR3 is TGTGCCAGCAGCTCCGGGACAGGCGCGAACACCGGGGAGCTGTTTTTT.